These T cell receptor beta chains were read from a single sample in a study of naive and memory T cell subsets. TCRdb processed the UMI-ligation and nested PCR reads anew with MiXCR; each CDR3 protein has one entry. The sample has about 90,000 distinct CDR3 sequences, roughly 12% seen once. Sequencing was carried out using naive CD4+ T cells from blood. The receptors were sampled from a human donor in good health. Each CDR3 is given with its conserved first and last residue. Each record gives: CDR3 protein, CDR3 DNA, D gene, J gene, clone size, V gene. D genes are given only for firm matches. Clone sizes are given selectively: once, few, many, or a class where the clone is expanded.

CSVVPYNEQFF | TGCAGCGTTGTACCGTACAATGAGCAGTTCTTC | - | TRBJ2-1 | few | TRBV29-1
CSVGQKRIYEQYF | TGCAGCGTCGGACAGAAGAGAATCTACGAGCAGTACTTC | - | TRBJ2-7 | many | TRBV29-1
CASGQEGDRGRGDEQFF | TGTGCCAGCGGACAAGAAGGGGACAGGGGGCGCGGCGATGAGCAGTTCTTC | TRBD1 | TRBJ2-1 | many | TRBV6-2/TRBV6-3
CASSLTDTQYF | TGTGCCAGCAGCTTAACAGATACGCAGTATTTT | - | TRBJ2-3 | medium-sized | TRBV7-2
CSAKGSQETQYF | TGCAGTGCTAAGGGCAGCCAAGAGACCCAGTACTTC | - | TRBJ2-5 | many | TRBV20-1
CASSPLDAVTYEQYF | TGTGCCAGCTCACCATTGGATGCAGTAACCTACGAGCAGTACTTC | - | TRBJ2-7 | many | TRBV18
CSATTTSGNTIYF | TGCAGTGCTACTACAACGTCTGGAAACACCATATATTTT | - | TRBJ1-3 | few | TRBV20-1
CASTPRLDGGYTF | TGTGCCAGCACCCCCCGACTCGATGGGGGCTACACCTTC | - | TRBJ1-2 | few | TRBV12-3/TRBV12-4
CSAGLDFYEQYF | TGCAGCGCCGGACTAGATTTTTACGAGCAGTACTTC | TRBD2 | TRBJ2-7 | many | TRBV29-1
CASSNLGQGASYEQYF | TGTGCCAGCAGTAATCTGGGACAGGGGGCCTCCTACGAGCAGTACTTC | TRBD1 | TRBJ2-7 | few | TRBV28
CASSWTGGLSTDTQYF | TGTGCCAGCAGCTGGACAGGGGGCCTAAGCACAGATACGCAGTATTTT | TRBD1 | TRBJ2-3 | few | TRBV5-6
CASSRLAGGGEQFF | TGTGCCAGCAGTCGGCTAGCGGGAGGGGGTGAGCAGTTCTTC | TRBD2 | TRBJ2-1 | - | TRBV6-2/TRBV6-3
CSARASMETQYF | TGCAGTGCTAGAGCCAGCATGGAGACCCAGTACTTC | - | TRBJ2-5 | many | TRBV20-1
CASSFSRGTENQPQHF | TGTGCCAGCAGTTTCTCCAGGGGTACGGAAAATCAGCCCCAGCATTTT | - | TRBJ1-5 | few | TRBV6-2/TRBV6-3
CASSPRASGSADTQYF | TGTGCCAGCAGCCCCCGGGCTAGCGGGAGTGCAGATACGCAGTATTTT | TRBD2 | TRBJ2-3 | few | TRBV7-2
CASSLGQFSTDTQYF | TGTGCCAGCAGTCTCGGACAGTTTAGCACAGATACGCAGTATTTT | - | TRBJ2-3 | few | TRBV6-5
CSAGQGGREKLFF | TGCAGTGCTGGACAGGGTGGGCGGGAAAAACTGTTTTTT | TRBD1 | TRBJ1-4 | - | TRBV20-1
CASSLGLAGYNEQFF | TGTGCCAGCAGCTTAGGACTAGCGGGATACAATGAGCAGTTCTTC | TRBD2 | TRBJ2-1 | many | TRBV7-2
CASSQEPSGAADTQYF | TGCGCCAGCAGCCAAGAACCTAGCGGGGCTGCAGATACGCAGTATTTT | TRBD2 | TRBJ2-3 | - | TRBV4-3
CASSSPTPKTGLDYGYTF | TGTGCCAGCAGTTCCCCGACCCCCAAGACAGGACTAGACTATGGCTACACCTTC | - | TRBJ1-2 | few | TRBV6-5
CASSLRGVGTEAFF | TGTGCCAGCAGCTTACGTGGGGTTGGGACTGAAGCTTTCTTT | - | TRBJ1-1 | - | TRBV5-6
CASSLSRNTEAFF | TGTGCCAGCAGCCTATCGCGTAACACTGAAGCTTTCTTT | - | TRBJ1-1 | many | TRBV7-2
CASSLPEENNEQFF | TGTGCCAGCAGCTTACCAGAGGAGAACAATGAGCAGTTCTTC | - | TRBJ2-1 | - | TRBV7-9
CSAPSGTSGYNEQFF | TGCAGTGCCCCATCCGGGACTAGCGGATACAATGAGCAGTTCTTC | TRBD2 | TRBJ2-1 | few | TRBV20-1
CASSRGTGLSGNTIYF | TGTGCCAGCAGTAGGGGGACAGGGCTCTCTGGAAACACCATATATTTT | TRBD1 | TRBJ1-3 | few | TRBV27
CSVDGARNSDSGANVLTF | TGCAGCGTTGATGGAGCCCGAAACAGCGACTCTGGGGCCAACGTCCTGACTTTC | - | TRBJ2-6 | many | TRBV29-1
CASSQTGGLAGNTIYF | TGTGCCAGCAGCCAAACAGGGGGATTGGCTGGAAACACCATATATTTT | TRBD1 | TRBJ1-3 | few | TRBV16
CASSYRGTSGGPQYF | TGTGCCAGCAGTTACAGAGGGACTAGCGGGGGGCCCCAGTATTTT | TRBD2 | TRBJ2-3 | many | TRBV6-2/TRBV6-3
CASSHLFSADIEAFF | TGCGCCAGCAGCCACCTGTTCTCCGCCGACATTGAAGCTTTCTTT | - | TRBJ1-1 | few | TRBV4-1
CASSLVAVGQETQYF | TGTGCCAGCAGCTTAGTTGCGGTTGGCCAAGAGACCCAGTACTTC | - | TRBJ2-5 | few | TRBV7-2
CAWTPPGGEGNTIYF | TGTGCCTGGACCCCCCCAGGGGGCGAAGGAAACACCATATATTTT | TRBD1 | TRBJ1-3 | - | TRBV30
CASSLLTRGVSTSYEQYF | TGTGCCAGCAGTTTATTAACACGGGGGGTATCAACCTCCTACGAGCAGTACTTC | TRBD2 | TRBJ2-7 | few | TRBV28